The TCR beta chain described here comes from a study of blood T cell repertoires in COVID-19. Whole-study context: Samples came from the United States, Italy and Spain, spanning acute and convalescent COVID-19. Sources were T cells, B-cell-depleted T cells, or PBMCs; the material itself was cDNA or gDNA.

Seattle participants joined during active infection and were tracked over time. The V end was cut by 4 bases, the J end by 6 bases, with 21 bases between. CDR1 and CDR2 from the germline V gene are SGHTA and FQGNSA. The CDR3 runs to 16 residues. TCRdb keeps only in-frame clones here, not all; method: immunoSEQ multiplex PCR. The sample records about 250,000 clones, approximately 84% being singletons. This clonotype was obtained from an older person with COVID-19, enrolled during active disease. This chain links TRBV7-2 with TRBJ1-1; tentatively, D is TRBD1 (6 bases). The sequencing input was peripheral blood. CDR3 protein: CASSYRVSGTFAEAFF. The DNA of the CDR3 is TGTGCCAGCAGCTATAGGGTGTCCGGGACATTCGCTGAAGCTTTCTTT.